These 8 T cell receptor beta chains originate from one sample sequenced in a study of shared clonotypes between healthy human individuals. Data came from immunoSEQ multiplex PCR; TCRdb stores just in-frame clones and leaves some out. Seen here are some 470,000 clones, around 80% observed once, and the top ten hold over 10%. Sequencing used PBMCs. These receptor sequences come from a woman aged 35 to 49 in good health. Some clones in this sample may be carry-over from other donors' samples.

This clone was observed a few times. The same CDR3 arises from other DNA sequences in this sample as well. The chain is built from TRBV28 and TRBJ2-7; TRBD2 agrees at 8 bases. V lost 6 bases and J lost 0; bases outside the gene matches: 4. The length of the CDR3 is 14 residues. Germline CDR1 is MDHEN and CDR2 is SYDVKM. In DNA, the CDR3 is TGTGCCAGCAGCCTAGCGGGTAGCTCCTACGAGCAGTACTTC. Its protein product is CASSLAGSSYEQYF.

V gene TRBV5-5 combines with J gene TRBJ1-2, with 7 bases fitting TRBD1. The CDR3 runs to 15 residues. Germline CDR1 SGHKS, CDR2 YYEKEE (reference sequence). J gave up 4 bases and V 4 bases, and 10 bases lay outside the gene matches. The CDR3 loop reads CASSLGLGQAYGYTF. CDR3 DNA: TGTGCCAGCAGCCTTGGATTAGGACAGGCCTATGGCTACACCTTC.

The genes are TRBV9 and TRBJ2-2; a possible D gene is TRBD2 (5 bases). Germline V CDR1 and CDR2: SGDLS, YYNGEE. There are 16 residues in the CDR3. V was cut by 1 base and J by 7 bases, with 17 bases left in between. The DNA for the CDR3 is TGTGCCAGCAGCGTACCACCGGGGAGTTTCGTCGGGGAGCTGTTTTTT. It codes for CASSVPPGSFVGELFF. The entire variable domain, with the rest obtained from reference TRBV9 and TRBJ2-2, is as follows: DSGVTQTPKHLITATGQRVTLRCSPRSGDLSVYWYQQSLDQGLQFLIQYYNGEERAKGNILERFSAQQFPDLHSELNLSSLELGDSALYFCASSVPPGSFVGELFFGEGSRLTVL.

A remark on this clone: A much larger clone differs from this one at a single base, so this may be a read error. Other DNA sequences in this sample translate to the same CDR3. The chain carries TRBV6-1 and TRBJ2-7; tentative D call: TRBD2 (6 bases). V was trimmed by 3 bases and J by 0 bases, leaving 15 bases between them. This CDR3 spans 16 amino acids. Looked up from germline, CDR1 is MNHNS and CDR2 is SASEGT. The CDR3 DNA is TGTGCCAGCAGTGAGGATAGCGGAACTACCTCCTACGAGCAGTACTTC. The encoded protein is CASSEDSGTTSYEQYF.

This clone was recorded many times. The chain has TRBV2 and TRBJ1-5; possibly TRBD1 for D (6 bases). The CDR3 extends over 13 amino acids. Germline-derived CDR1 and CDR2 are SNHLY and FYNNEI. Trimming cost V 7 bases and J 7 bases, with 14 bases left between them. CDR3 nucleotide sequence: TGTGCCAGCATAGGGGGGGTCGGCCAGCCCCAGCATTTT. Translating gives CASIGGVGQPQHF.

The V call is TRBV4-2, the J call TRBJ2-7; TRBD1 aligns across 9 bases. Germline V gene data show CDR1 as LGHNA and CDR2 as YNFKEQ. J was trimmed by 2 bases and V by 2 bases; bases with no gene match: 7. This CDR3 is built from 16 residues. As DNA, the CDR3 is TGTGCCAGCAGCCAACCGGACAGGGGTCCTCCCTACGAGCAGTACTTC. Protein sequence: CASSQPDRGPPYEQYF.

Regarding this clone: Other DNA variants within this sample encode the same CDR3. The J gene is TRBJ2-6, the V gene TRBV19; the D gene is possibly TRBD2 (5 bases). This CDR3 is 15 amino acids long. V was pared by 3 bases and J by 4 bases, with 10 bases between. Per germline, CDR1 LNHDA and CDR2 SQIVND (reference sequence). CDR3 sequence reads: CASSIEGSGANVLTF. As DNA, the CDR3 is TGTGCCAGTAGTATTGAGGGCTCAGGGGCCAACGTCCTGACTTTC.

The J gene is TRBJ2-3, the V gene TRBV9, with 7 bases aligning to TRBD1. CDR3 length equals 15 residues. Germline assignment: CDR1 SGDLS and CDR2 YYNGEE. The V segment lost 5 bases and the J segment 2 bases; nucleotides outside the gene matches: 8. The CDR3: CASRGQAGDTDTQYF. The CDR3, as DNA: TGTGCCAGCAGAGGACAGGCAGGAGACACAGATACGCAGTATTTT.